The 22 T cell receptor beta chains reported below all come from one sample, sequenced in a study of immune evolution from preneoplasia to lung adenocarcinoma. The repertoire was sequenced with immunoSEQ multiplex PCR; TCRdb's copy has only in-frame clones and lacks some. Of 20,000 to 25,000 clones detected, 60% to 80% appear once; the ten largest clones hold around 5.6%. The sequenced sample consisted of FFPE invasive lung adenocarcinoma tissue. Every receptor here comes from a person aged 55 to 75 with lung adenocarcinoma.

The CDR3 sequence: CASSPPRGLAAETQYF. The CDR3 DNA follows: TGTGCCAGCAGCCCCCCGAGAGGACTAGCGGCAGAGACCCAGTACTTC. The chain carries TRBV7-6 and TRBJ2-5; the match to TRBD2 covers 10 bases. Per germline, CDR1 SGHVS and CDR2 FNYEAQ. V lost 5 bases, J lost 4 bases, and 10 bases stayed unmatched. The CDR3 covers 16 residues.

The J gene is TRBJ2-1, the V gene TRBV5-1, with 7 bases matching TRBD1. The junction had 4 bases not matched to a gene; V was cut back by 4 bases and J by 0 bases. Per germline, CDR1 SGHRS and CDR2 YFSETQ. The CDR3 has 15 amino acids. In DNA, the CDR3 is TGCGCCAGCAGCCCAGGACAGGTCTCCTACAATGAGCAGTTCTTC. It codes for CASSPGQVSYNEQFF. Supplemented by reference TRBV5-1 and TRBJ2-1, the full variable domain reads KAGVTQTPRYLIKTRGQQVTLSCSPISGHRSVSWYQQTPGQGLQFLFEYFSETQRNKGNFPGRFSGRQFSNSRSEMNVSTLELGDSALYLCASSPGQVSYNEQFFGPGTRLTVL.

The rearrangement uses TRBV18 and TRBJ2-7, with 11 bases identical to TRBD1. Unmatched junction bases numbered 5, after V lost 8 bases and J lost 2 bases. The CDR3 extends over 14 amino acids. Looked up from germline, CDR1 is KGHSH and CDR2 is LQKENI. The CDR3 protein is CASGTGGLPYEQYF. The CDR3 DNA is TGTGCCAGCGGGACAGGGGGTCTTCCCTACGAGCAGTACTTC. The full variable domain, in which reference TRBV18 and TRBJ2-7 provide the parts outside the CDR3, is NAGVMQNPRHLVRRRGQEARLRCSPMKGHSHVYWYRQLPEEGLKFMVYLQKENIIDESGMPKERFSAEFPKEGPSILRIQQVVRGDSAAYFCASGTGGLPYEQYFGPGTRLTVT.

The chain carries TRBV29-1 and TRBJ2-1; possible D gene TRBD1, 6 bases. Trimming stripped 8 bases from V and 0 bases from J, with 14 bases between. From germline, CDR1 is SQVTM and CDR2 ANQGSEA. This CDR3 region has 14 residues. The CDR3 region is CSHSRGSSYNEQFF. CDR3 nucleotides: TGCAGCCATAGTAGGGGGAGCTCCTACAATGAGCAGTTCTTC.

V gene TRBV4-2 combines with J gene TRBJ2-5, with D perhaps TRBD1 or TRBD2 (6 bases each). Trimming pared 6 bases from V and 0 bases from J, leaving 14 bases between. Germline CDR1 and CDR2: LGHNA and YNFKEQ. The CDR3 extends over 15 amino acids. DNA of the CDR3: TGTGCCAGCAGTCCCCGGGGGCGGAACCAAGAGACCCAGTACTTC. Translated: CASSPRGRNQETQYF.

This clone was seen more than once but under ten times. This sequence joins TRBV15 and TRBJ2-1; no clear D. Trimming cost V 4 bases and J 4 bases, with 8 bases left between them. The germline CDR1 and CDR2 sequences are LNHNV and YYDKDF (reference sequence). CDR3 length: 13 residues. Here the CDR3 DNA reads TGTGCCACCAGCACGTCCACGTACAATGAGCAGTTCTTC. It is translated as CATSTSTYNEQFF.

The chain carries TRBV6-1 and TRBJ2-2; no reliable D call. Trimming stripped 6 bases from V and 9 bases from J, with 8 bases between. CDR1 and CDR2 from the germline V gene are MNHNS and SASEGT. The CDR3 is 11 residues long. The CDR3: CASSPVRELFF. In DNA, the CDR3 is TGTGCCAGCAGCCCCGTCAGGGAGCTGTTTTTT.

The rearrangement links TRBV7-9 to TRBJ1-1; D is perhaps TRBD1 (6 bases). This CDR3 region has 14 residues. Between the trimmed V and J ends, which lost 5 bases and 5 bases, there was a span of 15 bases. Germline V gives CDR1 SEHNR, CDR2 FQNEAQ (reference sequence). Here the CDR3 DNA reads TGTGCCAGCAGCCCCGGGGGGCAGGGGACTGAAGCTTTCTTT. Translated: CASSPGGQGTEAFF.

The CDR3 nucleotides read TGTGCCACCGGGAAGAACACCGGGGAGCTGTTTTTT. It specifies CATGKNTGELFF. The gene calls are TRBV15 and TRBJ2-2; no reliable D call. CDR1 and CDR2 from the germline V gene are LNHNV and YYDKDF (reference sequence). Trimming shortened V by 8 bases and J by 1 base, and 5 bases separated the two germline ends. There are 12 residues in the CDR3.

J is TRBJ2-5 and V is TRBV28, with 13 bases lining up with TRBD2. The length of the CDR3 is 18 residues. With V trimmed by 5 bases and J by 1 base, 10 bases remained unmatched. Germline assignment: CDR1 MDHEN and CDR2 SYDVKM. The CDR3 nucleotides are TGTGCCAGCAGTCCGGGTAGGGGACTAGCGGGACTCCAAGAGACCCAGTACTTC. Its protein product is CASSPGRGLAGLQETQYF.

J is TRBJ2-1 and V is TRBV7-8, with a weak D call TRBD2 (6 bases). The CDR3 has 14 amino acids. Per germline, CDR1 SGHVS and CDR2 FQNEAQ. Deletions cut 2 bases from V and 8 bases from J, with 13 bases between. The CDR3 sequence is CASSLLRDGDEQFF. The DNA of the CDR3 is TGTGCCAGCAGCTTATTGCGGGATGGTGATGAGCAGTTCTTC.

V and J are TRBV9 and TRBJ1-3; D is unclear. V was cut by 3 bases and J by 0 bases, with 4 bases left in between. This CDR3 spans 13 amino acids. Germline V CDR1 and CDR2: SGDLS, YYNGEE. The CDR3 loop reads CASSGNSGNTIYF. The CDR3 DNA sequence: TGTGCCAGCAGCGGAAACTCTGGAAACACCATATATTTT.

The table lists this clone with a few counts. The chain carries TRBV5-4 and TRBJ2-1; D gene uncertain. From germline, CDR1 is SGHNT and CDR2 YYREEE (reference sequence). The CDR3 sequence is 12 residues long. Trimming cost V 3 bases and J 10 bases, with 11 bases left between them. The CDR3 DNA reads TGTGCCAGCAGCTCGTCCTTCGTAGAGCAGTTCTTC. Protein sequence: CASSSSFVEQFF. Full variable domain (remainder filled in from reference TRBV5-4 and TRBJ2-1): ETGVTQSPTHLIKTRGQQVTLRCSSQSGHNTVSWYQQALGQGPQFIFQYYREEENGRGNFPPRFSGLQFPNYSSELNVNALELDDSALYLCASSSSFVEQFFGPGTRLTVL.

This sequence joins TRBV19 and TRBJ2-1; D uncertain. The length of the CDR3 is 14 residues. Trimming left V 10 bases short and J 5 bases short, with 18 bases between. CDR1 and CDR2 (germline): LNHDA, SQIVND (reference sequence). This CDR3 is CATHSHSKNNEQFF. The CDR3 region has the DNA TGTGCCACTCATAGCCACTCCAAAAACAATGAGCAGTTCTTC.

This clone counts as medium-sized. This rearrangement joins TRBV18 to TRBJ1-5; a possible D gene is TRBD1 (6 bases). V was cut by 4 bases and J by 0 bases, with 16 bases left in between. Germline V gene lookup returns CDR1 KGHSH and CDR2 LQKENI. The CDR3 spans 17 residues. The CDR3 region has the DNA TGTGCCAGCTCACAAGGACAGAGCCTGTATAGCAATCAGCCCCAGCATTTT. This gives the protein CASSQGQSLYSNQPQHF. Combining the CDR3 with reference TRBV18 and TRBJ1-5 gives the whole variable domain NAGVMQNPRHLVRRRGQEARLRCSPMKGHSHVYWYRQLPEEGLKFMVYLQKENIIDESGMPKERFSAEFPKEGPSILRIQQVVRGDSAAYFCASSQGQSLYSNQPQHFGDGTRLSIL.

The genes are TRBV6-5 and TRBJ2-3; D is uncertain. CDR1 is MNHEY and CDR2 is SVGAGI in the germline V gene. The CDR3 covers 15 residues. V dropped 6 bases and J dropped 7 bases, with 20 bases sitting between them. The chain's CDR3 is CASRPLGQLVHTQYF. The CDR3 DNA follows: TGTGCCAGCAGACCCCTCGGGCAGTTAGTCCATACGCAGTATTTT.

The chain combines TRBV6-5 with TRBJ2-7; TRBD1 aligns across 9 bases. The ends lost 0 bases at V and 5 bases at J; junction bases unmatched: 5. This CDR3 has 15 amino acids. Germline assignment: CDR1 MNHEY and CDR2 SVGAGI. The CDR3 region has the DNA TGTGCCAGCAGTTACTCCGGACAGGGGAGACACGAGCAGTACTTC. It translates to CASSYSGQGRHEQYF.

This clone was counted a few times. The rearrangement uses TRBV6-6 and TRBJ2-7; 8 bases match TRBD1. Germline values: CDR1 MNHNY, CDR2 SVGAGI (reference sequence). The CDR3 has 15 residues. V was pared by 2 bases and J by 5 bases, with 8 bases of the junction left unmatched. The CDR3 coding sequence is TGTGCCAGCAGTTACCAGTCCGAGACAGGGGACGAGCAGTACTTC. It translates to CASSYQSETGDEQYF.

The chain carries TRBV27 and TRBJ2-5; TRBD1 agrees at 8 bases. V trimming: 4 bases; J trimming: 0 bases; junction bases outside the gene matches: 7. Germline CDR1 reads MNHEY; CDR2 reads SMNVEV (reference sequence). The CDR3 is 16 amino acids. For the CDR3, the DNA is TGTGCCAGCAGTTCCATTGGACAGGGAAACCAAGAGACCCAGTACTTC. Protein product: CASSSIGQGNQETQYF.

This clone was picked up one time. V is TRBV11-3 and J is TRBJ2-5; perhaps TRBD1 as D (6 bases). CDR1 is SGHNT and CDR2 is YENEEA in the germline V gene. CDR3 length: 13 residues. Trimming stripped 5 bases from V and 2 bases from J, with 9 bases between. Here the CDR3 reads CASSLGQQETQYF. The CDR3 DNA reads as TGTGCCAGCAGCCTGGGACAACAAGAGACCCAGTACTTC.

V usage is TRBV7-9 and J usage is TRBJ2-7; no firm D call. Looked up from germline, CDR1 is SEHNR and CDR2 is FQNEAQ (reference sequence). The V end lost 3 bases, the J end lost 4 bases, and 7 bases lay between the germline ends. CDR3 length: 12 amino acids. CDR3 bases: TGTGCCAGCAGCTTTATGATGTACGAGCAGTACTTC. This gives the protein CASSFMMYEQYF.

This sequence joins TRBV5-6 and TRBJ1-1, with D perhaps matching TRBD1 (6 bases). This CDR3 has 15 amino acids. V lost 3 bases and J 2 bases, leaving 14 bases between the germline ends. Germline V gene sequence: CDR1 SGHDT, CDR2 YYEEEE. CDR3: CASSSRGGGNTEAFF. CDR3 in DNA: TGTGCCAGCAGCTCCAGGGGAGGGGGAAACACTGAAGCTTTCTTT.